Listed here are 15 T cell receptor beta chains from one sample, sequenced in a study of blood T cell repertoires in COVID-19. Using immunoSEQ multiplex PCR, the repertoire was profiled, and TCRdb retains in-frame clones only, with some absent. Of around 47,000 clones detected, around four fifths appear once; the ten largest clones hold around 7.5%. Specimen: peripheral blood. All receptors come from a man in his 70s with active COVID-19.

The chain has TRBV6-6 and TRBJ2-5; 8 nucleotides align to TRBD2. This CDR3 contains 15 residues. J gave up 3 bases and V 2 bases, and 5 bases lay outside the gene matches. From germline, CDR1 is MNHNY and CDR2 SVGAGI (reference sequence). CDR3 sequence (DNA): TGTGCCAGCAGTTACGCGACTAGCGCAAAAGAGACCCAGTACTTC. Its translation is CASSYATSAKETQYF.

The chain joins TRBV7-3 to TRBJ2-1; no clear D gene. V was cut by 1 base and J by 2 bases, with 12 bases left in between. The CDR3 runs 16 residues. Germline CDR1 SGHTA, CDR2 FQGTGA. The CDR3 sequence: CASSLSLAGPYNEQFF. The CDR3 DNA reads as TGTGCCAGCAGCTTAAGTCTGGCAGGCCCCTACAATGAGCAGTTCTTC.

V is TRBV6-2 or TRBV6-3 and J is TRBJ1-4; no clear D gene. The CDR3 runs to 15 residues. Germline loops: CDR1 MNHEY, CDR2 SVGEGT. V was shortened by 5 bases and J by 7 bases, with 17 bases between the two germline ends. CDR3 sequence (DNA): TGTGCCAGCAGTCCCCCGGCTGTGGCGGCTGAAAAACTGTTTTTT. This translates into CASSPPAVAAEKLFF.

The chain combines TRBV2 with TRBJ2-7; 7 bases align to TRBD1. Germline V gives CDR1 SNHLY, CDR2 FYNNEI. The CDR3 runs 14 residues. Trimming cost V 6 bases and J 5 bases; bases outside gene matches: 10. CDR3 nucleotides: TGTGCCAGCAGGGCCGGGACAGCCTCTCACGAGCAGTACTTC. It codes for CASRAGTASHEQYF.

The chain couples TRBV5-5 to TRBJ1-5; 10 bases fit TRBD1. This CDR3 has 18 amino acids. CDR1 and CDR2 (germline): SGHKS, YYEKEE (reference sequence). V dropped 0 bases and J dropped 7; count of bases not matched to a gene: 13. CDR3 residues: CASSLAYSGTGAGQPQHF. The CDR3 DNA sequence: TGTGCCAGCAGCTTGGCATATTCCGGGACAGGGGCCGGACAGCCCCAGCATTTT.

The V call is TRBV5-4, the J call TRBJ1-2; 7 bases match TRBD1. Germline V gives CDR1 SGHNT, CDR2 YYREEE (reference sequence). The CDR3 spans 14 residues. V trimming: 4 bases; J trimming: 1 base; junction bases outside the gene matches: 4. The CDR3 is CASSTGASNYGYTF. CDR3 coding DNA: TGTGCCAGCAGCACAGGGGCCAGTAACTATGGCTACACCTTC.

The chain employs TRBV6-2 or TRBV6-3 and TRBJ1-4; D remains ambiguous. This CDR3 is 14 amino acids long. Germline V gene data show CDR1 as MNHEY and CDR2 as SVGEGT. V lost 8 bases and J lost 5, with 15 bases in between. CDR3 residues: CASGPLNRNEKLFF. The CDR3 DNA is TGTGCCAGCGGCCCCCTTAACAGAAATGAAAAACTGTTTTTT.

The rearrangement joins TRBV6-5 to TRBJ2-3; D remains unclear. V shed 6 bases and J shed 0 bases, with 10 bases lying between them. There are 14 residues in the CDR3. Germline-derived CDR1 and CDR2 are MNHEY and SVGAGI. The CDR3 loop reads CASRSSSSTDTQYF. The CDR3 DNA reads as TGTGCCAGCAGATCGAGTTCTAGCACAGATACGCAGTATTTT.

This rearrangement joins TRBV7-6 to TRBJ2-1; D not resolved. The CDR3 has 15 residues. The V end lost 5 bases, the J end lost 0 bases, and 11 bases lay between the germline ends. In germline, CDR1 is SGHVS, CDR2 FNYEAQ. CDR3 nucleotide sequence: TGTGCCAGCAGCCCCAGTCCGAACTCCTACAATGAGCAGTTCTTC. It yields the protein CASSPSPNSYNEQFF.

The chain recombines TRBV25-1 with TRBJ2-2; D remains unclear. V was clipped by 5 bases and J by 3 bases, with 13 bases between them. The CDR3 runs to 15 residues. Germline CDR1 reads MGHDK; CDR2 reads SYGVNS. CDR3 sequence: CASSQLPDDTGELFF. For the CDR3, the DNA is TGTGCCAGCAGTCAACTACCCGACGACACCGGGGAGCTGTTTTTT.

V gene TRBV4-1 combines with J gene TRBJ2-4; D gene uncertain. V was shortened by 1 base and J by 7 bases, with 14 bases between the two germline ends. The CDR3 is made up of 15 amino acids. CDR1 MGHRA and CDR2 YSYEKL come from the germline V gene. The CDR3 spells CASSQVHTAANIQYF. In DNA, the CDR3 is TGCGCCAGCAGCCAAGTGCACACGGCAGCGAACATTCAGTACTTC.

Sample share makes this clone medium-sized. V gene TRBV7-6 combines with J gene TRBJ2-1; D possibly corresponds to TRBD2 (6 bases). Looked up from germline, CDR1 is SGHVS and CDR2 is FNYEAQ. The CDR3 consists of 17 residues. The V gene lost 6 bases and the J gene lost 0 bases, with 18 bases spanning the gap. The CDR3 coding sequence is TGTGCCAGCAGAGAAAACCCTAGCGCTACCTCCTACAATGAGCAGTTCTTC. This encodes CASRENPSATSYNEQFF.

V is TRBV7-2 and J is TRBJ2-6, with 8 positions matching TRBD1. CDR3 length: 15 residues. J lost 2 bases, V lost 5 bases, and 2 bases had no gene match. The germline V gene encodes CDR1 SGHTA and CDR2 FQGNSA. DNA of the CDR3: TGTGCCAGCAGCACGGACAGGGCTGGGGCCAACGTCCTGACTTTC. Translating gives CASSTDRAGANVLTF.

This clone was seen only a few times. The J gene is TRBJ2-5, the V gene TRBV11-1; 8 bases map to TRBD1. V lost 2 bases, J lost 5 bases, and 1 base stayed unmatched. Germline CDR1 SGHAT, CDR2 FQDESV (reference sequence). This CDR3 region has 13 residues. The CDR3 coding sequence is TGTGCCAGCAGCTTACCAGGGGGCGAGACCCAGTACTTC. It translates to CASSLPGGETQYF. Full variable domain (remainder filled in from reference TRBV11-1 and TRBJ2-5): EAEVAQSPRYKITEKSQAVAFWCDPISGHATLYWYRQILGQGPELLVQFQDESVVDDSQLPKDRFSAERLKGVDSTLKIQPAELGDSAMYLCASSLPGGETQYFGPGTRLLVL.

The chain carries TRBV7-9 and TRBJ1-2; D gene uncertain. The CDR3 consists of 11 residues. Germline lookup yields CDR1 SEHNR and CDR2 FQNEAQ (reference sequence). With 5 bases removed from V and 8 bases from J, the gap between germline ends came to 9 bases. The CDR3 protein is CASSTMTGYTF. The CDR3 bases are TGTGCCAGCAGCACCATGACAGGCTACACCTTC.